This T cell receptor beta chain is from a study of pediatric ulcerative colitis. Study-level points and caveats: In rectum, acute severe colitis had expanded clones and less diversity. Ulcerative colitis patients shared more blood-rectal clones than controls.

As regards this clone: What it binds is unknown.

The germline CDR1 and CDR2 sequences are KGHSH and LQKENI. This CDR3 contains 16 residues. V lost 2 bases to trimming and J lost 16 bases; unmatched junction nucleotides: 14. Libraries were prepared by immunoSEQ multiplex PCR; TCRdb keeps only in-frame clonotypes and omits some of them. The sample yields more than 45,000 clones, about 90% seen once. The chain has TRBV18 and TRBJ2-1, with TRBD2 identical over 13 bases. Sequenced material: blood. The sequence was obtained from a boy between 5 and 17 years old who was a control in a study of pediatric ulcerative colitis. CDR3 loop: CASSPTPVLAGGRQFF. DNA for the CDR3: TGTGCCAGCTCACCAACTCCGGTACTAGCGGGGGGGCGACAATTCTTC.